This paragraph reports one TCR beta chain. Germline CDR1 is LGHNA and CDR2 is YSLEER. The V and J ends lost 1 base and 6 bases respectively, with 10 bases between them. CDR3 length: 13 residues. The data stem from a study of blood T cell repertoires in COVID-19. Study-level information: Material from acute and convalescent COVID-19 was sourced from the United States, Italy and Spain. In each case, the material was cDNA or gDNA derived from T cells, B-cell-depleted T cells, or PBMCs.

As processed by the authors: Researchers report that nucleated cell counts were estimated from reference gene primer amplification. Clones were sequenced by immunoSEQ multiplex PCR, and TCRdb holds only the in-frame ones, with some missing. V, J and clone size were drawn from that table, and D and trimming were deduced from the DNA. Here the sample spans 26,000 or so clones, roughly 90% being singletons. The TCR originated in a human donor in a cohort sampled during active COVID-19. V usage is TRBV4-3 and J usage is TRBJ2-7; D remains unclear. Material: peripheral blood. The CDR3 loop is CASSQAGNPEQYF. The CDR3 DNA sequence: TGCGCCAGCAGCCAAGCAGGCAATCCCGAGCAGTACTTC.